The TCR beta chain described here comes from a study of CD8+ T cells in alopecia areata. As for the study in general: At a dose of 5 to 10 mg twice daily, oral tofacitinib was given to treated patients. Tofacitinib ran for 6 to 18 months before 6 months off drug.

Overall study findings and caveats: Persistence of many expanded lesional clones was seen in scalp and blood during tofacitinib. Administration of tofacitinib significantly diminished scalp clonality and expanded CD8+ clones within the top 100.

Germline V CDR1 and CDR2: MNHNS, SASEGT. CDR3 size: 15 residues. RNA was isolated and reverse transcribed to cDNA, the sequencing template. Method: immunoSEQ multiplex PCR; TCRdb's copy keeps in-frame clones and lacks some. Of under 6,500 clones in the sample, over 60% are singletons; the top ten hold more than 9%. On this clone itself: Its antigen is currently unknown.

Treatment defined: oral pan-JAK inhibitor, 5-10 mg twice daily. Researchers took lesional scalp punch biopsies and peripheral blood from people who were alopecia areata patients. The sample here was skin, taken at week 24, from a patient treated with tofacitinib. This chain joins TRBV6-1 and TRBJ2-5; TRBD2 aligns across 14 bases. The tail of the sequence fits TRBJ2-7 better, so the J call may be wrong. This clonotype was sampled from a human donor with alopecia areata. The DNA for the CDR3 is TGTGCCAGCAGCCTAGAGACTAGCGGGGGGGGCGAGCAGTACTTC. Translation gives CASSLETSGGGEQYF.